This is a list of T cell receptor beta chains from one sample in a study of T cell changes during pregnancy in multiple sclerosis. TCRdb's table, derived via immunoSEQ multiplex PCR, lists solely in-frame clones and lacks some. The sample holds 90,000 to 120,000 clones; 85% to 95% are singletons and the top ten take 0.78%. Material: peripheral blood, obtained in the third trimester of pregnancy. Receptor source: a female donor in good health, enrolled as a control in a pregnancy study. Each CDR3 is given with its conserved first and last residue. The order of the fields is CDR3 length, D gene, V gene, J gene, CDR3 protein. A D gene is named only where the DNA matches it firmly.

14	NA	TRBV30	TRBJ1-5	CAWTQGQDNQPQHF
17	NA	TRBV7-9	TRBJ1-2	CASSATAGGVVNYGYTF
16	NA	TRBV7-9	TRBJ2-7	CASSSPAQFSSYEQYF
13	NA	TRBV12-5	TRBJ1-2	CASGLGRDYGYTF
14	NA	TRBV30	TRBJ2-3	CAWSGNGGTDTQYF
13	NA	TRBV2	TRBJ2-5	CASKPLARETQYF
19	TRBD1	TRBV5-4	TRBJ1-5	CASSFLGTGGFSGNQPQHF
14	NA	TRBV11-3	TRBJ2-1	CASSLDWRSNEQFF
22	NA	TRBV21-1	TRBJ2-3	CASSKARRDTIPGLPITDTQYF
17	TRBD2	TRBV9	TRBJ2-1	CASSVGLAGEVRNEQFF
12	TRBD1	TRBV9	TRBJ1-1	CASSGHRGLAFF
15	NA	TRBV6-5	TRBJ2-7	CASSYRRGGGYEQYF
15	NA	TRBV4-3	TRBJ1-2	CASSQDTRANYGYTF
12	NA	TRBV29-1	TRBJ2-5	CSVETGQETQYF
15	NA	TRBV7-8	TRBJ1-4	CASSLEGQGNEKLFF
14	TRBD1	TRBV28	TRBJ1-2	CASSFARGSYGYTF
16	NA	TRBV5-4	TRBJ1-4	CASSQSPQSTNEKLFF
17	NA	TRBV5-4	TRBJ2-4	CASSGGSGSLAKNIQYF
16	TRBD1	TRBV9	TRBJ2-2	CASSVSGTANTGELFF
12	NA	TRBV30	TRBJ1-1	CAWSSLLGRAFF
16	NA	TRBV4-3	TRBJ2-3	CASSKLGTAATDTQYF
16	NA	TRBV11-3	TRBJ2-3	CASSPRFGGGTDTQYF
16	NA	TRBV4-3	TRBJ2-7	CASSQDWLTGSYEQYF
12	NA	TRBV7-2	TRBJ2-7	CASSPGIYEQYF
15	NA	TRBV5-1	TRBJ1-2	CASSLEQGESYGYTF
16	TRBD1	TRBV7-9	TRBJ2-1	CASSLTGQGGYNEQFF
15	TRBD2	TRBV5-1	TRBJ2-3	CASSLGGGQADTQYF
13	NA	TRBV7-9	TRBJ1-2	CASSLAGDYGYTF
14	NA	TRBV6-1	TRBJ2-1	CASTSSRGNNEQFF
14	TRBD1	TRBV7-2	TRBJ1-2	CASSVDRGDYGYTF
16	NA	TRBV9	TRBJ2-1	CASSVALQGINNEQFF
15	TRBD1	TRBV5-4	TRBJ1-2	CASSRRQGSNYGYTF
15	TRBD2	TRBV5-1	TRBJ2-3	CASSIAGGRTDTQYF
13	TRBD2	TRBV2	TRBJ2-1	CASSESGGSEQFF
15	NA	TRBV5-5	TRBJ1-5	CASSLGGAGDQPQHF
13	TRBD1	TRBV30	TRBJ1-2	CAWSPGGNYGYTF
14	NA	TRBV19	TRBJ1-6	CASSIGTHNSPLHF
12	TRBD1	TRBV7-8	TRBJ1-6	CASSQGVSPLHF
15	TRBD1	TRBV6-6	TRBJ1-5	CASSSPDRGNQPQHF
9	NA	TRBV20-1	TRBJ1-1	CKRGTEAFF
14	TRBD1	TRBV25-1	TRBJ2-1	CASSAGGMGDEQFF
13	NA	TRBV11-2	TRBJ2-1	CASSLSVANEQFF
15	NA	TRBV9	TRBJ1-1	CASSKRRGGDTEAFF
15	TRBD1	TRBV11-2	TRBJ2-7	CASSLGGQGSYEQYF
15	NA	TRBV5-6	TRBJ2-2	CASSLAWTAVGELFF
17	TRBD2	TRBV7-2	TRBJ2-3	CASSLVSSGGSTDTQYF
16	TRBD1	TRBV5-6	TRBJ2-7	CASSPAPSGGGYEQYF
14	NA	TRBV9	TRBJ1-5	CASSAHDSDQPQHF
15	TRBD1	TRBV30	TRBJ2-7	CAWRGTTGTSYEQYF
14	NA	TRBV5-6	TRBJ1-6	CASSFDRAERTLHF
17	TRBD1	TRBV9	TRBJ2-3	CASSVGIGTGRTDTQYF
15	NA	TRBV9	TRBJ2-5	CASSVAGGQKETQYF